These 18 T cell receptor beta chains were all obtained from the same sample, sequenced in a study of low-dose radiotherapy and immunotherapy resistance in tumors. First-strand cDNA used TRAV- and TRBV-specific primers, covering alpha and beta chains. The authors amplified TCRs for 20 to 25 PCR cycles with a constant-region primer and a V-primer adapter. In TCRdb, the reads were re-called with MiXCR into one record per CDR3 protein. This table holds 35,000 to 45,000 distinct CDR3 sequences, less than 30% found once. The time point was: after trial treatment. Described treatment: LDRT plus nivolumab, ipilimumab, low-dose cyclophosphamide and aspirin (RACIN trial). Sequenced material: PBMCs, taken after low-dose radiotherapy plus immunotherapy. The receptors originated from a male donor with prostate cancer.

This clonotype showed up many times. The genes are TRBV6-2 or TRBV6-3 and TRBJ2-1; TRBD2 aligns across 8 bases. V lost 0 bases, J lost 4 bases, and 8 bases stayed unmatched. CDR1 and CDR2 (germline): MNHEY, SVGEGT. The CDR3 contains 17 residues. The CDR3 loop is CASSYSRVGRDYNEQFF. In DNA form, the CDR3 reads TGTGCCAGCAGTTACTCGAGGGTCGGGAGGGATTACAATGAGCAGTTCTTC.

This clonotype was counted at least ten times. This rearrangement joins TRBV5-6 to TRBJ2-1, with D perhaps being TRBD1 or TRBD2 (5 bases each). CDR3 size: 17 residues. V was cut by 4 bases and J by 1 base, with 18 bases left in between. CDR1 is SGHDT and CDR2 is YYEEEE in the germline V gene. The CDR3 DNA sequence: TGTGCCAGCAGCCCCGGGTGGGGGAGCCCTTCCTACAATGAGCAGTTCTTC. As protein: CASSPGWGSPSYNEQFF.

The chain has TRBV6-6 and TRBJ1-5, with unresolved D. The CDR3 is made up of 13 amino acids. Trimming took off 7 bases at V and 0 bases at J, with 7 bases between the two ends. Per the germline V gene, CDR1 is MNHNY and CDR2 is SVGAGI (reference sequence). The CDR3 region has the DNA TGTGCCAGCACCCCAAATAGCAATCAGCCCCAGCATTTT. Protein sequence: CASTPNSNQPQHF.

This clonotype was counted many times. The CDR3 protein is CASSLGNSPLHF. CDR3 DNA: TGTGCCAGCAGTTTAGGGAATTCACCCCTCCACTTT. The chain employs TRBV28 and TRBJ1-6, with D uncertain. This CDR3 spans 12 amino acids. Trimming pared 2 bases from V and 7 bases from J, leaving 3 bases between. Per the germline V gene, CDR1 is MDHEN and CDR2 is SYDVKM.

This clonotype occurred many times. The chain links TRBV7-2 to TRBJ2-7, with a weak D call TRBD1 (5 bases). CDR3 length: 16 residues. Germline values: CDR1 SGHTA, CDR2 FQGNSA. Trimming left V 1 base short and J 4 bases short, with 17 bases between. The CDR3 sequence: CASSLVPDSLRYEQYF. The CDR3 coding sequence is TGTGCCAGCAGCTTAGTCCCTGACAGCCTCCGGTACGAGCAGTACTTC. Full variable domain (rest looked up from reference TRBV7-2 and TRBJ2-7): GAGVSQSPSNKVTEKGKDVELRCDPISGHTALYWYRQSLGQGLEFLIYFQGNSAPDKSGLPSDRFSAERTGGSVSTLTIQRTQQEDSAVYLCASSLVPDSLRYEQYFGPGTRLTVT.

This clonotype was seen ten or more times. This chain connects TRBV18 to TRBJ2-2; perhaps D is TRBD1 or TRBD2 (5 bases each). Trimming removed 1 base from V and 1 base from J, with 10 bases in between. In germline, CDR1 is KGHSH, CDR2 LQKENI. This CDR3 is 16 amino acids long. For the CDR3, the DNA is TGTGCCAGCTCACCACGTGAGGGGAAGAACACCGGGGAGCTGTTTTTT. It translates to CASSPREGKNTGELFF. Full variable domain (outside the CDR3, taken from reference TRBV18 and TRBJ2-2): NAGVMQNPRHLVRRRGQEARLRCSPMKGHSHVYWYRQLPEEGLKFMVYLQKENIIDESGMPKERFSAEFPKEGPSILRIQQVVRGDSAAYFCASSPREGKNTGELFFGEGSRLTVL.

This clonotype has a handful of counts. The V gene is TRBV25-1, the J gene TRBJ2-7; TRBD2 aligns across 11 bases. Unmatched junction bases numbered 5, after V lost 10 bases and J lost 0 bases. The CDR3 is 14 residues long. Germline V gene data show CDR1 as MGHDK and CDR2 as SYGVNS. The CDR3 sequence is CATISGRASYEQYF. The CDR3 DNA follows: TGTGCCACCATTAGCGGGAGGGCCTCCTACGAGCAGTACTTC.

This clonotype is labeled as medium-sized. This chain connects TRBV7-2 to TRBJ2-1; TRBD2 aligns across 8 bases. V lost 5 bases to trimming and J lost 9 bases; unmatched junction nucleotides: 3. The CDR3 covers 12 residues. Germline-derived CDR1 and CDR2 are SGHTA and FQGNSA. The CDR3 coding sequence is TGTGCCAGCAGCCGGACTAGCATTGAGCAGTTCTTC. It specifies CASSRTSIEQFF.

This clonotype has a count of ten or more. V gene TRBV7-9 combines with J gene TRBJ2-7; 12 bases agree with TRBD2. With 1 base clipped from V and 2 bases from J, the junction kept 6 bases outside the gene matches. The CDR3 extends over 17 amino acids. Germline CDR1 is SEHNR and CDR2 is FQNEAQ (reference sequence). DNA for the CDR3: TGTGCCAGCAGCTTAGGCCTAGCGGGGGGGCCACCCTACGAGCAGTACTTC. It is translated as CASSLGLAGGPPYEQYF.

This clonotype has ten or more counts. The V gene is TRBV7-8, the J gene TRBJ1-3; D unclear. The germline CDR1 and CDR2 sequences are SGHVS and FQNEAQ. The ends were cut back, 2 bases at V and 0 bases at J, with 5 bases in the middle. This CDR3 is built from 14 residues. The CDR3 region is CASSLQISGNTIYF. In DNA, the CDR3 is TGTGCCAGCAGCTTACAGATCTCTGGAAACACCATATATTTT.

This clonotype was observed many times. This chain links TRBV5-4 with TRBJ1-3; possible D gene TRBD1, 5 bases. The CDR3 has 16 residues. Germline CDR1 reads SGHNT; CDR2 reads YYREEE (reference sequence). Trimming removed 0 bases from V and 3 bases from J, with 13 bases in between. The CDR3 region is CASSLEQGRSGNTIYF. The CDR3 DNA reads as TGTGCCAGCAGCTTGGAGCAGGGAAGGAGTGGAAACACCATATATTTT.

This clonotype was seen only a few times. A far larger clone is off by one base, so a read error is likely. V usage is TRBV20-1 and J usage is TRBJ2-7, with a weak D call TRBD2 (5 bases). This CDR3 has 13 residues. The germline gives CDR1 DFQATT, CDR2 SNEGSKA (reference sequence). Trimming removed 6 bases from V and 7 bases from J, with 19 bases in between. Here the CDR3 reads CSADSLVVNEQYF. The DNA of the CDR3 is TGCAGTGCGGACTCCCTAGTGGTTAATGAGCAGTACTTC.

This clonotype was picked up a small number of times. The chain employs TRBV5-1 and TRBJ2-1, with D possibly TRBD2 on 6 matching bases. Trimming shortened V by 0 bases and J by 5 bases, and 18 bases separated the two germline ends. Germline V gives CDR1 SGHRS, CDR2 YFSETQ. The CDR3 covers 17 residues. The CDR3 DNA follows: TGCGCCAGCAGCTTGGCCGGGACTCTTACTGGGAACAATGAGCAGTTCTTC. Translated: CASSLAGTLTGNNEQFF.

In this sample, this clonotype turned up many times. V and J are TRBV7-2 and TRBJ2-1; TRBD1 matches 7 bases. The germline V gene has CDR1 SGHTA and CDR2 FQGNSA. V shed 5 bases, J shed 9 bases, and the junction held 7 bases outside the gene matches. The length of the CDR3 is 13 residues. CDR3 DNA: TGTGCCAGCAGCCAAGACAGGGACGGTGAGCAGTTCTTC. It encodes CASSQDRDGEQFF. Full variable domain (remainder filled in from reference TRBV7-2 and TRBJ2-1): GAGVSQSPSNKVTEKGKDVELRCDPISGHTALYWYRQSLGQGLEFLIYFQGNSAPDKSGLPSDRFSAERTGGSVSTLTIQRTQQEDSAVYLCASSQDRDGEQFFGPGTRLTVL.

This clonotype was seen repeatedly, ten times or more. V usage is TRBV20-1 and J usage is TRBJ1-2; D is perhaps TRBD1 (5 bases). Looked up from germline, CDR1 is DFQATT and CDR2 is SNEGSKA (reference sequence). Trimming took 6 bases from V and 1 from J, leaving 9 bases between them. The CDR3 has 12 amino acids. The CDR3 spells CSAEDINYGYTF. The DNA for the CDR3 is TGCAGTGCAGAGGACATTAACTATGGCTACACCTTC.

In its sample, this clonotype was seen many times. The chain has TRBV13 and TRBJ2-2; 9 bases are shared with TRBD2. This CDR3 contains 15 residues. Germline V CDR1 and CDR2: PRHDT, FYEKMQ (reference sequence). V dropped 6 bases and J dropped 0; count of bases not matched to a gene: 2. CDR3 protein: CASRVAGANTGELFF. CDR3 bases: TGTGCCAGCAGGGTAGCGGGGGCGAACACCGGGGAGCTGTTTTTT.

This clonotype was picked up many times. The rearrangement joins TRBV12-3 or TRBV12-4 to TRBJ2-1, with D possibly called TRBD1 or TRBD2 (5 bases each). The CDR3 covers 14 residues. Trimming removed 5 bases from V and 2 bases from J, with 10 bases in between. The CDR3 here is CASSGTETYNEQFF. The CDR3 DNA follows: TGTGCCAGCAGTGGGACGGAAACCTACAATGAGCAGTTCTTC.

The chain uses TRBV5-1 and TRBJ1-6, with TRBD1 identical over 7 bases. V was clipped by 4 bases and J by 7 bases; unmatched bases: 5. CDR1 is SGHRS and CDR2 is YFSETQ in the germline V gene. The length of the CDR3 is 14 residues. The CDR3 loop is CASSEQGWNSPLHF. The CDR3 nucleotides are TGCGCCAGCAGCGAACAGGGGTGGAATTCACCCCTCCACTTT. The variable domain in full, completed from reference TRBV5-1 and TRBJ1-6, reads KAGVTQTPRYLIKTRGQQVTLSCSPISGHRSVSWYQQTPGQGLQFLFEYFSETQRNKGNFPGRFSGRQFSNSRSEMNVSTLELGDSALYLCASSEQGWNSPLHFGNGTRLTVT.